A selection of T cell receptor beta chains follows, all from one sample in a study of OX40 agonist ivuxolimab in advanced cancers. Repertoires were generated with immunoSEQ multiplex PCR, while TCRdb's copy carries only in-frame clones and drops some. In the table there are roughly 70,000 clones, 75% to 90% of which are singletons. Specimen: CD4+ or CD8+ T cells sorted from blood, collected in a trial of the OX40 agonist ivuxolimab. The receptors here all came from an adult with an advanced solid tumor such as melanoma, head and neck, liver or kidney cancer. Each CDR3 is given with its conserved first and last residue. The order of the fields is clone size, V gene, CDR3 length, J gene, D gene, CDR3 DNA, CDR3 protein. A D gene is named only where the DNA matches it firmly. Only some rows state a clone size, as once, few, many or a class for expanded clones.

clone size: NA
V gene: TRBV19
CDR3 length: 13
J gene: TRBJ1-2
D gene: NA
CDR3 DNA: TGTGCCAGTAGACTCGGGGGCAACTATGGCTACACCTTC
CDR3 protein: CASRLGGNYGYTF

clone size: NA
V gene: TRBV30
CDR3 length: 16
J gene: TRBJ2-5
D gene: TRBD2
CDR3 DNA: TGTGCCTGGAGTGTCCCCTTGGCGGGAGGGATGAAGACCCAGTACTTC
CDR3 protein: CAWSVPLAGGMKTQYF

clone size: NA
V gene: TRBV18
CDR3 length: 15
J gene: TRBJ2-1
D gene: NA
CDR3 DNA: TGTGCCAGCTCACCCGGGGGGCTTTCCTACAATGAGCAGTTCTTC
CDR3 protein: CASSPGGLSYNEQFF

clone size: NA
V gene: TRBV4-2
CDR3 length: 14
J gene: TRBJ2-3
D gene: NA
CDR3 DNA: TGTGCCAGCAGCTTGGGTAGCGGCACAGATACGCAGTATTTT
CDR3 protein: CASSLGSGTDTQYF

clone size: NA
V gene: TRBV5-6
CDR3 length: 14
J gene: TRBJ2-5
D gene: TRBD1
CDR3 DNA: TGTGCCAGCAGCTCGGACAGGGGCGGGGAGACCCAGTACTTC
CDR3 protein: CASSSDRGGETQYF

clone size: NA
V gene: TRBV28
CDR3 length: 14
J gene: TRBJ1-6
D gene: NA
CDR3 DNA: TGTGCCAGCACCGGGGCTGCAGGCGGGTCACCCCTCCACTTT
CDR3 protein: CASTGAAGGSPLHF

clone size: few
V gene: TRBV29-1
CDR3 length: 13
J gene: TRBJ1-2
D gene: NA
CDR3 DNA: TGCAGCGTTGGAACAGGTTCGAGCTATGGCTACACCTTC
CDR3 protein: CSVGTGSSYGYTF

clone size: once
V gene: TRBV10-3
CDR3 length: 13
J gene: TRBJ2-3
D gene: NA
CDR3 DNA: TGTGCCATCAGTGGGCCTAGCACAGATACGCAGTATTTT
CDR3 protein: CAISGPSTDTQYF

clone size: NA
V gene: TRBV6-5
CDR3 length: 13
J gene: TRBJ1-2
D gene: TRBD1
CDR3 DNA: TGTGCCAGCAGCTACAGGGGACCCTATGGCTACACCTTC
CDR3 protein: CASSYRGPYGYTF

clone size: NA
V gene: TRBV18
CDR3 length: 14
J gene: TRBJ2-1
D gene: TRBD2
CDR3 DNA: TGTGCCAGCTCACCCGGACTAGGCGTCGATGAGCAGTTCTTC
CDR3 protein: CASSPGLGVDEQFF

clone size: NA
V gene: TRBV5-4
CDR3 length: 14
J gene: TRBJ1-2
D gene: NA
CDR3 DNA: TGTGCCAGCAGCTTCCAGGGGAGCGTTGGCGGCTACACCTTC
CDR3 protein: CASSFQGSVGGYTF